Below are 17 T cell receptor beta chains sequenced from a single sample in a study of blood T cell repertoires in COVID-19 (dated by TCRdb to the early 2020s). Library generation was performed with the immunoSEQ multiplex PCR assay. TCRdb re-hosts the immuneACCESS table, in-frame sequences only. Its copies lack some clones; in the studies checked, an unresolved V gene accounts for under half of them, and the cause for the rest is not known. Across this sample there are 310,000 or so clones, with roughly 87% seen only once. Jointly, the top ten make up 8.5% to 10% of the sample. Sequences were obtained from PBMCs or T cells enriched from blood (not recorded which). The source of these receptors is a woman between 18 and 29 years old who had recovered from COVID-19.

This rearrangement joins TRBV4-1 to TRBJ2-7; 8 nucleotides line up with TRBD1. The ends lost 2 bases at V and 5 bases at J; junction bases unmatched: 5. Germline lookup yields CDR1 MGHRA and CDR2 YSYEKL. The CDR3 runs 14 residues. The CDR3 here is CASSQPGGRNEQYF. CDR3 bases: TGCGCCAGCAGCCAACCAGGGGGCAGGAACGAGCAGTACTTC.

This clone was detected only a few times. The gene calls are TRBV7-3 and TRBJ2-1, with a possible D match to TRBD2 (6 bases). V was trimmed by 5 bases and J by 7 bases, leaving 9 bases between them. The V gene's germline CDR1 is SGHTA and CDR2 FQGTGA. The CDR3 is 12 amino acids. CDR3 sequence: CASSGTRNEQFF. CDR3 coding DNA: TGTGCCAGCAGCGGGACTCGAAATGAGCAGTTCTTC. The full variable domain, its missing parts supplied by reference TRBV7-3 and TRBJ2-1, is GAGVSQTPSNKVTEKGKYVELRCDPISGHTALYWYRQSLGQGPEFLIYFQGTGAADDSGLPNDRFFAVRPEGSVSTLKIQRTERGDSAVYLCASSGTRNEQFFGPGTRLTVL.

The rearrangement uses TRBV9 and TRBJ2-1, with TRBD2 matching over 13 bases. From germline, CDR1 is SGDLS and CDR2 YYNGEE. J lost 6 bases, V lost 3 bases, and 9 bases had no gene match. The CDR3 is 17 residues long. Here the CDR3 reads CASSGLPWTSGSNEQFF. The CDR3 DNA follows: TGTGCCAGCAGCGGTCTGCCTTGGACTAGCGGGAGCAATGAGCAGTTCTTC.

The chain has TRBV12-3 or TRBV12-4 and TRBJ1-5; D is perhaps TRBD1 (5 bases). The V gene lost 6 bases and the J gene lost 13 bases, with 13 bases spanning the gap. The CDR3 spans 11 residues. The CDR3, as DNA: TGTGCCAGCAGCTTCGACAGATCGCAGCATTTT. It translates to CASSFDRSQHF.

The chain carries TRBV24-1 and TRBJ2-1; TRBD2 might be the D (5 bases). V lost 0 bases and J 9 bases, leaving 17 bases between the germline ends. This CDR3 comprises 16 residues. The germline CDR1 and CDR2 sequences are KGHDR and SFDVKD. CDR3: CATSDLNVGGLAEQFF. The CDR3 coding sequence is TGTGCCACCAGTGATTTGAATGTGGGCGGGTTAGCTGAGCAGTTCTTC.

The rearrangement joins TRBV5-4 to TRBJ2-1; 8 bases map to TRBD2. Germline CDR1 and CDR2: SGHNT and YYREEE (reference sequence). The V segment lost 2 bases and the J segment 7 bases; nucleotides outside the gene matches: 8. The CDR3 spans 15 residues. The CDR3 is CASSFTPRGGNEQFF. Here the CDR3 DNA reads TGTGCCAGCAGCTTTACGCCCCGGGGGGGGAATGAGCAGTTCTTC.

This clone was counted a single time. The CDR3 sequence is CASSQEVTVGTDTQYF. The CDR3 DNA is TGCGCCAGCAGCCAAGAAGTGACAGTGGGCACAGATACGCAGTATTTT. The J gene is TRBJ2-3, the V gene TRBV4-3; tentatively, D is TRBD1 (5 bases). Trimming took off 0 bases at V and 1 base at J, with 11 bases between the two ends. The V gene's germline CDR1 is LGHNA and CDR2 YSLEER. CDR3 length: 16 residues.

This clone showed up just a few times. CDR3 amino acids: CASSTGTGTFNEQFF. CDR3 bases: TGTGCCAGCAGCACTGGGACAGGGACGTTCAATGAGCAGTTCTTC. The chain combines TRBV21-1 with TRBJ2-1; no DNA check was done on the table's D call, TRBD1. TRBV21-1 is a documented pseudogene. The CDR3 is 15 amino acids.

This chain connects TRBV6-4 to TRBJ2-6, with D possibly TRBD2 on 5 matching bases. Per the germline V gene, CDR1 is MRHNA and CDR2 is SNTAGT. Trimming left V 6 bases short and J 0 bases short, with 12 bases between. The CDR3 sequence is 16 residues long. CDR3 protein: CASSALGNSGANVLTF. The CDR3 region has the DNA TGTGCCAGCAGCGCCCTCGGGAACTCTGGGGCCAACGTCCTGACTTTC.

This chain links TRBV27 with TRBJ2-7; TRBD1 matches 8 bases. Germline assignment: CDR1 MNHEY and CDR2 SMNVEV (reference sequence). Trimming took 6 bases from V and 6 from J; bases not matched to a gene: 16. This CDR3 has 16 residues. Written as DNA, the CDR3 is TGTGCCAGCAGAGTTAGCCGGGACAGGCCTACTAGCGAGCAGTACTTC. This encodes CASRVSRDRPTSEQYF.

The rearrangement links TRBV19 to TRBJ1-1; no clear D gene. This CDR3 comprises 12 residues. The V end was cut by 9 bases, the J end by 1 base, with 9 bases between. The germline CDR1 and CDR2 sequences are LNHDA and SQIVND (reference sequence). CDR3 amino acids: CASGRENTEAFF. The CDR3 DNA sequence: TGTGCCAGCGGACGGGAGAACACTGAAGCTTTCTTT.

V gene TRBV5-6 combines with J gene TRBJ2-7; tentative D call: TRBD1 (6 bases). Germline V gene data show CDR1 as SGHDT and CDR2 as YYEEEE. Trimming took 4 bases from V and 0 from J, leaving 20 bases between them. This CDR3 contains 17 residues. Here the CDR3 DNA reads TGTGCCAGCAGCCCAAGGTCGGACAGCCTTTACTCCTACGAGCAGTACTTC. It encodes CASSPRSDSLYSYEQYF.

The chain links TRBV7-2 to TRBJ1-2; maybe TRBD1 (5 bases). Trimming cost V 5 bases and J 8 bases, with 9 bases left between them. The CDR3 has 11 amino acids. The germline V gene has CDR1 SGHTA and CDR2 FQGNSA. The CDR3: CASSPTGGYTF. Written as DNA, the CDR3 is TGTGCCAGCAGCCCTACAGGAGGCTACACCTTC.

This rearrangement joins TRBV19 to TRBJ2-5, with 11 bases matching TRBD1. Trimming cost V 6 bases and J 7 bases; bases outside gene matches: 16. This CDR3 spans 17 amino acids. CDR1 and CDR2 (germline): LNHDA, SQIVND (reference sequence). The CDR3 DNA is TGTGCCAGTAGGAACCTCCGGGACAGGGGGATATTTGGGACCCAGTACTTC. Encoded protein: CASRNLRDRGIFGTQYF.

V usage is TRBV6-5 and J usage is TRBJ2-4, with 9 bases that match TRBD1. The CDR3 length is 16 residues. The ends lost 4 bases at V and 0 bases at J; junction bases unmatched: 4. Germline V gives CDR1 MNHEY, CDR2 SVGAGI. DNA of the CDR3: TGTGCCAGCAGTTCGGGACAGGGTGTAGCCAAAAACATTCAGTACTTC. Amino acid sequence: CASSSGQGVAKNIQYF.

CDR3 amino acids: CASSLGGVSSYEQYF. The CDR3 bases are TGTGCCAGCAGCTTGGGCGGGGTCAGCTCCTACGAGCAGTACTTC. This chain connects TRBV7-8 to TRBJ2-7; perhaps TRBD2 as D (6 bases). Looked up from germline, CDR1 is SGHVS and CDR2 is FQNEAQ. V lost 3 bases, J lost 0 bases, and 12 bases lay in between. The CDR3 totals 15 residues.

This chain uses TRBV12-3 or TRBV12-4 with TRBJ1-5; 7 nucleotides match TRBD1. The CDR3 sequence is 13 residues long. Trimming took 4 bases from V and 4 from J; bases not matched to a gene: 1. The CDR3 bases are TGTGCCAGCAGTTCGACAGGGAATCAGCCCCAGCATTTT. Its protein is CASSSTGNQPQHF.